The entry below describes one T cell receptor beta chain. The antigen is not known. The sample originates from a study of EBV T-cell therapy then PD-1 blockade in nasopharyngeal carcinoma. TCRdb keeps only in-frame clones here, not all; method: immunoSEQ multiplex PCR. The sample shows 20,000 to 25,000 clones, 82% of them seen only once. CDR1 and CDR2 from the germline V gene are LGHNA and YSLEER. V dropped 0 bases and J dropped 0 bases, with 8 bases sitting between them. The CDR3 length is 16 residues. The treatment here: AdE1-LMPpoly-expanded autologous EBV-specific T-cell therapy followed by anti-PD-1 nivolumab.

Sequenced material: CD8+ T cells from blood, taken at day -245 from a patient whose treatment included autologous EBV-specific T cells and nivolumab. The TCR originated in a man in his forties or fifties with nasopharyngeal carcinoma. This chain uses TRBV4-3 with TRBJ2-2; unclear D gene. The CDR3 spells CASSQDPDANTGELFF. Written as DNA, the CDR3 is TGCGCCAGCAGCCAAGACCCGGACGCGAACACCGGGGAGCTGTTTTTT.